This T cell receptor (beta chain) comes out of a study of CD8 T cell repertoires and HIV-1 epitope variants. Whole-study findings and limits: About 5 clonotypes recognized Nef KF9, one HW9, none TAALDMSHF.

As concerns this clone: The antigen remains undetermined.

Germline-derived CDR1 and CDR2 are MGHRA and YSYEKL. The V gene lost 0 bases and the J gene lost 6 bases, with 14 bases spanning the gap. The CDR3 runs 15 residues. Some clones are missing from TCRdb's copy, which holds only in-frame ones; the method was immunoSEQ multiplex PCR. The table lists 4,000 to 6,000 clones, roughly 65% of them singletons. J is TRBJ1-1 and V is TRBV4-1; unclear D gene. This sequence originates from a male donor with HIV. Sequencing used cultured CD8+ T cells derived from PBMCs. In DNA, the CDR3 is TGCGCCAGCAGCCAAGATAACAGTTTCCTCCCTGAAGCTTTCTTT. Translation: CASSQDNSFLPEAFF.